This T cell receptor beta chain appears in the sequencing data of a study of blood T cell repertoires in COVID-19. The data were produced by immunoSEQ multiplex PCR, yet TCRdb's version contains in-frame clones alone and is incomplete. The data hold fewer than 250,000 clones, with about 87% observed a single time. What was sequenced was peripheral blood. This clonotype originated in a man between 65 and 80 years old with acute or convalescent COVID-19.

CDR3 nucleotide sequence: TGTGCCATCACCGCACAGGGAGGGGACACCGGGGAGCTGTTTTTT. This gives the protein CAITAQGGDTGELFF. The V and J genes are TRBV10-3 and TRBJ2-2; D may be TRBD2 (7 bases). Germline CDR1 ENHRY, CDR2 SYGVKD. The CDR3 consists of 15 residues. V was shortened by 7 bases and J by 3 bases, with 15 bases between the two germline ends.